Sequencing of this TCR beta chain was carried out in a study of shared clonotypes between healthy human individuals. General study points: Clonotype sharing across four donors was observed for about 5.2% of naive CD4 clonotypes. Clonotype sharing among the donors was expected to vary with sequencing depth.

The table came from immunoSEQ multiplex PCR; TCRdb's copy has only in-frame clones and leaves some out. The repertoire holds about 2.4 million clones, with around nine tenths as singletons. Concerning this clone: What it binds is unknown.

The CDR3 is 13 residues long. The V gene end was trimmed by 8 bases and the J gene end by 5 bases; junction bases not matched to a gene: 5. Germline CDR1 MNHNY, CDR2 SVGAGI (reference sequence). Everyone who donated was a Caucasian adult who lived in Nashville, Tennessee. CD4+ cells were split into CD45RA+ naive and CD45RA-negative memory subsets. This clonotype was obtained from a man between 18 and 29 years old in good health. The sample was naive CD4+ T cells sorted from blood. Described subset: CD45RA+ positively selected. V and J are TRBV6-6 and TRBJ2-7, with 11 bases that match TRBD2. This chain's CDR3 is CASVIAGGNEQYF. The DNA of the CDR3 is TGTGCCAGCGTAATAGCGGGAGGGAACGAGCAGTACTTC.